This TCR beta chain stems from a study of T-cell reconstitution after alpha-beta-depleted transplantation in children. The V gene end was trimmed by 1 base and the J gene end by 4 bases; junction bases not matched to a gene: 5. The CDR3 consists of 15 residues. Germline lookup yields CDR1 SGHTA and CDR2 FQGTGA. For TCRbeta, the library was prepared with unique molecular identifiers. TCRdb passed the PCR reads through MiXCR, listing each CDR3 protein once. The table lists around 670,000 distinct CDR3 sequences, less than 15% of them singletons, with around 0.79% in the top ten. In this sample, this clonotype turned up a few times.

This sequence originates from a girl between 2 and 10 years old with congenital amegakaryocytic thrombocytopenia, due to receive a stem cell transplant. The input for sequencing was PBMCs, taken before TCRalphabeta/CD19-depleted stem cell transplant. The chain carries TRBV7-3 and TRBJ2-5, with 8 bases identical to TRBD2. In DNA form, the CDR3 reads TGTGCCAGCAGCTTAATGACCGGGAGGGCAGAGACCCAGTACTTC. Its protein product is CASSLMTGRAETQYF.